Below are 15 T cell receptor beta chains sequenced from a single sample in a study of CD8 T cells in ankylosing spondylitis. Using its own MiXCR run on the 5' RACE reads, TCRdb lists one record per CDR3 protein. The data hold approximately 240,000 distinct CDR3 sequences, with more than 20% observed a single time. Sequencing used blood, either unsorted or a sorted T cell fraction (not recorded which). The origin of the receptors is a male donor with ankylosing spondylitis or in good health (not recorded which).

This clonotype was counted a few times. The chain combines TRBV6-1 with TRBJ2-3; D possibly matches TRBD1 or TRBD2 (5 bases each). The CDR3 runs to 18 residues. Trimming removed 3 bases from V and 7 bases from J, with 26 bases in between. Per germline, CDR1 MNHNS and CDR2 SASEGT. In nucleotides, the CDR3 is TGTGCCAGCAGTGAGCATCTGGACGGACTTTACGGGACGAATACGCAGTATTTT. Translation: CASSEHLDGLYGTNTQYF.

This clonotype turned up a few times. The J gene is TRBJ1-2, the V gene TRBV20-1; tentative D call: TRBD1 (5 bases). Germline V gene sequence: CDR1 DFQATT, CDR2 SNEGSKA (reference sequence). The V gene lost 6 bases and the J gene lost 0 bases, with 17 bases spanning the gap. The CDR3 sequence is 15 residues long. The chain's CDR3 is CSANEPGRPNYGYTF. In nucleotides, the CDR3 is TGCAGTGCCAACGAACCGGGACGGCCTAACTATGGCTACACCTTC.

This clonotype was counted ten times or more. V gene TRBV12-3 or TRBV12-4 combines with J gene TRBJ1-2; possible D gene TRBD1, 6 bases. The CDR3 runs 13 residues. V lost 6 bases to trimming and J lost 4 bases, with 12 bases between them. The CDR3 loop reads CASSDRTPYGYTF. As DNA, the CDR3 is TGTGCCAGCAGCGACAGGACCCCCTATGGCTACACCTTC.

The sample holds a few counts of this clonotype. The V and J genes are TRBV12-3 or TRBV12-4 and TRBJ2-7, with D perhaps matching TRBD1 (5 bases). The CDR3 has 13 amino acids. V was shortened by 6 bases and J by 2 bases, with 11 bases between the two germline ends. CDR3 protein: CASSLQVTYEQYF. The CDR3 DNA sequence: TGTGCCAGCAGCCTACAGGTTACCTACGAGCAGTACTTC.

The chain couples TRBV7-2 to TRBJ1-2, with D unresolved. The CDR3 runs to 14 residues. Trimming removed 0 bases at V and 4 bases at J, with 9 bases between. In germline, CDR1 is SGHTA, CDR2 FQGNSA. CDR3 loop: CASSLATGSYGYTF. CDR3 in DNA: TGTGCCAGCAGCTTAGCGACGGGAAGCTATGGCTACACCTTC.

At least ten counts were recorded for this clonotype. The chain is built from TRBV4-1 and TRBJ1-6, with D uncertain. The CDR3 consists of 17 residues. Per germline, CDR1 MGHRA and CDR2 YSYEKL. The V end lost 1 base, the J end lost 7 bases, and 17 bases lay between the germline ends. The CDR3 protein is CASSQVKAGRLNSPLHF. DNA of the CDR3: TGCGCCAGCAGCCAAGTCAAGGCGGGCAGACTAAATTCACCCCTCCACTTT.

The chain combines TRBV5-6 with TRBJ2-3; D is ambiguous. The length of the CDR3 is 14 residues. CDR1 and CDR2 from the germline V gene are SGHDT and YYEEEE. V lost 7 bases and J 2 bases, leaving 14 bases between the germline ends. The CDR3 DNA is TGTGCCAGCGGCCCCGGGCTCCACACAGATACGCAGTATTTT. Residues: CASGPGLHTDTQYF.

This clonotype was found many times. The CDR3 sequence is CAIRKDSFYEQYF. CDR3 sequence (DNA): TGTGCCATCAGAAAGGACAGTTTCTACGAGCAGTACTTC. This chain uses TRBV10-3 with TRBJ2-7, with a tentative D call TRBD1 (6 bases). The CDR3 is made up of 13 amino acids. The V end lost 6 bases, the J end lost 3 bases, and 12 bases lay between the germline ends. CDR1 ENHRY and CDR2 SYGVKD come from the germline V gene.

This sequence joins TRBV20-1 and TRBJ2-7, with 7 bases identical to TRBD2. V shed 0 bases, J shed 2 bases, and the junction held 7 bases outside the gene matches. This CDR3 has 15 residues. CDR1 and CDR2 from the germline V gene are DFQATT and SNEGSKA (reference sequence). DNA of the CDR3: TGCAGTGCTAGAGATCTTGGGGGGGGACCCTACGAGCAGTACTTC. As protein: CSARDLGGGPYEQYF.

This clonotype was observed at least ten times. This chain connects TRBV20-1 to TRBJ2-1; 11 bases align to TRBD2. Germline assignment: CDR1 DFQATT and CDR2 SNEGSKA (reference sequence). The CDR3 spans 16 residues. V shed 5 bases and J 3 bases; nucleotides not matched to a gene: 9. CDR3 protein: CSAQAELAGVYNEQFF. CDR3 bases: TGCAGTGCTCAAGCCGAACTAGCGGGGGTCTACAATGAGCAGTTCTTC.

The rearrangement joins TRBV20-1 to TRBJ2-7; TRBD2 aligns across 15 bases. The germline V gene has CDR1 DFQATT and CDR2 SNEGSKA (reference sequence). V gave up 3 bases and J gave up 5 bases; unmatched junction bases: 11. The length of the CDR3 is 17 residues. CDR3: CSARGRTSGGAFHEQYF. The CDR3 nucleotides read TGCAGTGCTAGGGGACGGACTAGCGGGGGGGCTTTCCACGAGCAGTACTTC.

This clonotype has ten or more counts. This sequence joins TRBV24-1 and TRBJ2-1, with TRBD1 as a possible D gene (6 bases). From germline, CDR1 is KGHDR and CDR2 SFDVKD. The CDR3 spans 14 residues. The V end was cut by 9 bases, the J end by 10 bases, with 21 bases between. As DNA, the CDR3 is TGTGCCACCGGGTCCGCAGGGGCCCTAAAAGAGCAGTTCTTC. Amino acid sequence: CATGSAGALKEQFF.

The gene calls are TRBV20-1 and TRBJ2-7, with TRBD1 matching 8 bases. The junction had 15 bases not matched to a gene; V was cut back by 3 bases and J by 8 bases. The CDR3 extends over 15 amino acids. The V gene's germline CDR1 is DFQATT and CDR2 SNEGSKA (reference sequence). For the CDR3, the DNA is TGCAGTGCTAGCGGAGCGGGCCAGGGGGCGCTTAAGCAGTACTTC. Protein sequence: CSASGAGQGALKQYF.

This clonotype was recorded many times. The chain carries TRBV10-3 and TRBJ2-7; TRBD2 agrees at 7 bases. CDR1 and CDR2 (germline): ENHRY, SYGVKD. The CDR3 spans 12 residues. The trim removed 8 bases at V and 2 bases at J, leaving 3 bases unmatched. CDR3 region: CAIRGDAYEQYF. In nucleotides, the CDR3 is TGTGCCATCCGGGGGGATGCCTACGAGCAGTACTTC.

This clonotype was detected many times. V usage is TRBV20-1 and J usage is TRBJ2-5; 13 bases line up with TRBD2. V gave up 3 bases and J gave up 0 bases; unmatched junction bases: 1. The CDR3 is 15 residues long. Germline assignment: CDR1 DFQATT and CDR2 SNEGSKA (reference sequence). CDR3 bases: TGCAGTGCTAGGGGACTAGCGGGGCACCAAGAGACCCAGTACTTC. Translated, it gives CSARGLAGHQETQYF.